The entry below gives a single T cell receptor (beta chain) sequence along with its context. Its antigen remains unidentified. The data were obtained in a study of T-cell memory formation after mild COVID-19. Study results and limitations: Cross-reactive memory apparently joined, as some responding clones appeared in pre-infection memory.

From the 5' RACE reads, TCRdb called clonotypes with MiXCR, one entry per CDR3 protein. The sample includes 470,000 or so distinct CDR3 sequences, roughly 18% of them seen just once. The CDR3 totals 15 residues. The V gene lost 3 bases and the J gene lost 0 bases, with 8 bases spanning the gap. CDR1 SEHNR and CDR2 FQNEAQ come from the germline V gene (reference sequence). The material sequenced was PBMCs or a T cell subset sorted from them (not recorded which). The receptor was derived from a man younger than 30 who had mild COVID-19 (a few samples of this study predate the infection). Cell type and time point are not known. The rearrangement joins TRBV7-9 to TRBJ2-2; D gene ambiguous. CDR3 DNA: TGTGCCAGCAGCTTTAGGCAGGCGAACACCGGGGAGCTGTTTTTT. Translated: CASSFRQANTGELFF.